This TCR beta chain originates from a study of tumor and adjacent non-tumor tissue in lung cancer. As for the study in general: On average, productive TCRbeta reads reached about 4.4 million per sample.

TCRbeta libraries were built with three rounds of nested PCR, modified from ARM-PCR. TCRdb re-derived calls from the multiplex PCR reads in MiXCR, one entry per CDR3 protein. The table includes about 81,000 distinct CDR3 sequences, about two thirds detected once. RNA was extracted from bulk tissue without any cell sorting. This clonotype came up many times. This TCR was recovered from a middle-aged woman with non-small cell lung cancer. The sample was lung tumor tissue.

The CDR3 nucleotides are TGCGCCAGCAGTGAGACACTAGCGTCAATCTCGAAAAACATTCAGTACTTC. The encoded protein is CASSETLASISKNIQYF. J is TRBJ2-4 and V is TRBV10-2; 7 bases fit TRBD2. V gave up 2 bases and J gave up 4 bases; unmatched junction bases: 11. The CDR3 runs 17 residues. From germline, CDR1 is WSHSY and CDR2 SAAADI.